This T cell receptor (beta chain) was captured in a study of shared clonotypes between healthy human individuals. Study outcomes and limitations: Clonotypes not shared had lower generation probabilities than those common to all four donors.

This clone was seen just once. Its antigen is unidentified. Trimming took off 4 bases at V and 8 bases at J, with 17 bases between the two ends. Germline V gene lookup returns CDR1 MDHEN and CDR2 SYDVKM. The CDR3 is 15 amino acids. The repertoire was sequenced with immunoSEQ multiplex PCR; TCRdb's copy has only in-frame clones and lacks some. The sample has hundreds of thousands of clones; roughly 73% are singletons. This TCR derives from a woman in her twenties or thirties in good health. Sample: memory CD4+ T cells sorted from blood. Subset reported: CD45RA-negative fraction. The chain uses TRBV28 and TRBJ1-4, with D perhaps matching TRBD1 (6 bases). The CDR3 loop is CASSSRTGAGEKLFF. CDR3 nucleotide sequence: TGTGCCAGCAGTTCTCGGACGGGGGCAGGGGAAAAACTGTTTTTT.